A selection of T cell receptor beta chains follows, all from one sample in a study of cytomegalovirus exposure and HLA in healthy donors. Method: immunoSEQ multiplex PCR; TCRdb's copy keeps in-frame clones and lacks some. This table holds approximately 170,000 clones, roughly 84% found once. Sample: PBMCs. The source of these receptors is a man under 40 in good health and CMV-seropositive. CDR3s include the opening cysteine and the closing phenylalanine or tryptophan.

J gene: TRBJ1-1; V gene: TRBV6-5; CDR3 protein: CASSPLTSIGTEAFF
J gene: TRBJ1-1; V gene: TRBV5-1; CDR3 protein: CASRETGESGTEAFF
J gene: TRBJ1-2; V gene: TRBV28; CDR3 protein: CASSPRGSGYGYTF
J gene: TRBJ2-5; V gene: TRBV11-2; CDR3 protein: CASSSTQQGPTETQYF
J gene: TRBJ2-7; V gene: TRBV5-5; CDR3 protein: CASSLGQGVYEQYF
J gene: TRBJ2-7; V gene: TRBV11-2; CDR3 protein: CASSSEPPYEQYF
J gene: TRBJ1-5; V gene: TRBV6-6; CDR3 protein: CASSYGREGQPQHF
J gene: TRBJ1-5; V gene: TRBV9; CDR3 protein: CASSVTPGEEDQPQHF
J gene: TRBJ2-7; V gene: TRBV11-2; CDR3 protein: CASSLDGASETYEQYF
J gene: TRBJ1-1; V gene: TRBV25-1; CDR3 protein: CASSELTDTEAFF
J gene: TRBJ1-5; V gene: TRBV27; CDR3 protein: CASGTARKNQPQHF
J gene: TRBJ2-2; V gene: TRBV11-2; CDR3 protein: CASSLKGARTGELFF
J gene: TRBJ1-5; V gene: TRBV5-6; CDR3 protein: CASSSYVAGVSNQPQHF
J gene: TRBJ2-7; V gene: TRBV18; CDR3 protein: CASSLGQDYEQYF
J gene: TRBJ2-2; V gene: TRBV28; CDR3 protein: CASSLSLAGGGELFF
J gene: TRBJ2-7; V gene: TRBV15; CDR3 protein: CATSRERTGRGDEQYF
J gene: TRBJ2-2; V gene: TRBV11-2; CDR3 protein: CASSAPRQVASTGELFF
J gene: TRBJ2-1; V gene: TRBV5-4; CDR3 protein: CASSPPALAGASEQFF
J gene: TRBJ2-7; V gene: TRBV7-2; CDR3 protein: CASSPRGTSGGLEQYF
J gene: TRBJ1-4; V gene: TRBV7-9; CDR3 protein: CASSQIRDERGKLFF
J gene: TRBJ2-7; V gene: TRBV5-6; CDR3 protein: CASSLATIGEQYF